This T cell receptor (beta chain) appears in the sequencing data of a study of blood T cell repertoires in COVID-19. This clone was seen a few times. Data came from immunoSEQ multiplex PCR; TCRdb stores just in-frame clones and leaves some out. The sample yields roughly 250,000 clones, under 85% seen once. Trimming took off 3 bases at V and 0 bases at J, with 9 bases between the two ends. CDR1 and CDR2 (germline): DFQATT, SNEGSKA (reference sequence). The CDR3 loop spans 15 amino acids. The sequence derives from a woman between 35 and 50 years old with active or convalescent COVID-19. The rearrangement links TRBV20-1 to TRBJ1-6; D is possibly TRBD1 (5 bases). The material sequenced was peripheral blood. The CDR3 spells CSASIGGSYNSPLHF. CDR3 bases: TGCAGTGCTAGTATCGGGGGCTCCTATAATTCACCCCTCCACTTT.